The 11 T cell receptor beta chains given below trace back to one sample, sequenced in a study of T cell responses to AZD1222 COVID-19 vaccine. Repertoires were generated with immunoSEQ multiplex PCR, while TCRdb's copy carries only in-frame clones and drops some. The repertoire holds more than 110,000 clones, around 90% seen once, with approximately 3.7% in the top ten. The sample consisted of peripheral blood, taken on day 0 of AZD1222 vaccination. The receptor set was obtained from an adult in good health.

The V call is TRBV11-2, the J call TRBJ2-7; D unclear. This CDR3 region has 13 residues. V was clipped by 1 base and J by 2 bases, with 6 bases between them. The V gene's germline CDR1 is SGHAT and CDR2 FQNNGV. CDR3 amino acids: CASSLGAAYEQYF. The CDR3 DNA follows: TGTGCCAGCAGCTTAGGGGCCGCCTACGAGCAGTACTTC.

This chain connects TRBV19 to TRBJ2-5; D is unclear. Deletions cut 5 bases from V and 4 bases from J, with 8 bases between. The CDR3 is 12 amino acids. Germline-derived CDR1 and CDR2 are LNHDA and SQIVND (reference sequence). The CDR3 region is CASSSFGETQYF. The CDR3 nucleotides are TGTGCCAGTAGTTCCTTTGGAGAGACCCAGTACTTC.

The chain employs TRBV19 and TRBJ2-7, with TRBD2 as a possible D gene (6 bases). The germline CDR1 and CDR2 sequences are LNHDA and SQIVND (reference sequence). V lost 2 bases and J lost 2, with 16 bases in between. The CDR3 runs 16 residues. The CDR3 DNA sequence: TGTGCCAGTAGTATAAGCTCAACGGGAGCGGCCTACGAGCAGTACTTC. Encoded protein: CASSISSTGAAYEQYF.

V is TRBV9 and J is TRBJ2-1, with D possibly being TRBD2 (5 bases). In germline, CDR1 is SGDLS, CDR2 YYNGEE. The CDR3 totals 14 residues. The V end lost 3 bases, the J end lost 5 bases, and 12 bases lay between the germline ends. CDR3: CASSAPPGDNEQFF. In DNA, the CDR3 is TGTGCCAGCAGCGCGCCCCCCGGGGACAATGAGCAGTTCTTC.

This clone occurred once. The genes are TRBV5-8 and TRBJ1-6; 8 bases fit TRBD1. J gave up 7 bases and V 2 bases, and 5 bases lay outside the gene matches. CDR1 and CDR2 (germline): SGHTS, YDEGEE. CDR3 size: 15 residues. In nucleotides, the CDR3 is TGTGCCAGCAGCTTCCGGACAGGGAGGAATTCACCCCTCCACTTT. Protein sequence: CASSFRTGRNSPLHF.

The chain joins TRBV7-3 to TRBJ1-1; TRBD1 is a possible D gene (5 bases). Germline values: CDR1 SGHTA, CDR2 FQGTGA. This CDR3 is 13 amino acids long. Trimming shortened V by 5 bases and J by 1 base, and 8 bases separated the two germline ends. CDR3 region: CASSVQGNTEAFF. The CDR3 DNA reads TGTGCCAGCAGCGTTCAGGGGAACACTGAAGCTTTCTTT.

The chain recombines TRBV19 with TRBJ2-4, with D perhaps assigned TRBD1 or TRBD2 (5 bases each). Germline V gene sequence: CDR1 LNHDA, CDR2 SQIVND (reference sequence). Deletions cut 3 bases from V and 8 bases from J, with 14 bases between. CDR3 size: 14 residues. The CDR3 here is CASSIGARRDIQYF. CDR3 nucleotide sequence: TGTGCCAGTAGTATCGGGGCGCGACGGGACATTCAGTACTTC.

This chain connects TRBV30 to TRBJ1-4; perhaps TRBD1 as D (5 bases). The CDR3 runs to 15 residues. In germline, CDR1 is GTSNPN, CDR2 SVGIG (reference sequence). Trimming cost V 2 bases and J 5 bases, with 15 bases left between them. The CDR3 loop is CAWSIQTAGNEKLFF. The CDR3 DNA sequence: TGTGCCTGGAGTATCCAGACAGCCGGGAATGAAAAACTGTTTTTT.

The chain carries TRBV11-1 and TRBJ2-2, with D maybe TRBD2 (5 bases). The V gene lost 2 bases and the J gene lost 1 base, with 11 bases spanning the gap. Germline lookup yields CDR1 SGHAT and CDR2 FQDESV (reference sequence). The CDR3 totals 16 residues. CDR3 nucleotides: TGTGCCAGCAGCTTATTTGGCGGAGGGAACACCGGGGAGCTGTTTTTT. Amino acids: CASSLFGGGNTGELFF. Full variable domain (outside the CDR3, taken from reference TRBV11-1 and TRBJ2-2): EAEVAQSPRYKITEKSQAVAFWCDPISGHATLYWYRQILGQGPELLVQFQDESVVDDSQLPKDRFSAERLKGVDSTLKIQPAELGDSAMYLCASSLFGGGNTGELFFGEGSRLTVL.

V gene TRBV19 combines with J gene TRBJ1-2; D ambiguous. Per the germline V gene, CDR1 is LNHDA and CDR2 is SQIVND (reference sequence). There are 14 residues in the CDR3. The V gene lost 3 bases and the J gene lost 6 bases, with 14 bases spanning the gap. For the CDR3, the DNA is TGTGCCAGTAGTATTCCGCCCAGGAAGGATGGCTACACCTTC. Translation gives CASSIPPRKDGYTF.

The J gene is TRBJ1-1, the V gene TRBV30; D gene unclear. The germline gives CDR1 GTSNPN, CDR2 SVGIG (reference sequence). Trimming stripped 4 bases from V and 2 bases from J, with 11 bases between. The CDR3 loop spans 13 amino acids. The DNA of the CDR3 is TGTGCCTGGATGTTAGGCTTCAACACTGAAGCTTTCTTT. It encodes CAWMLGFNTEAFF.